This T cell receptor beta chain was recovered during a study of shared clonotypes between healthy human individuals. There are 14 residues in the CDR3. V was trimmed by 7 bases and J by 4 bases, leaving 16 bases between them. This clone was seen at least ten times. Repertoires were generated with immunoSEQ multiplex PCR, while TCRdb's copy carries only in-frame clones and drops some. This sample yields nearly 1,000,000 clones, of which about 80% are seen a single time; 1.5% belongs to the top ten. The donors were all Caucasian adults (living in Nashville, Tennessee). Sequencing was carried out using memory CD4+ T cells sorted from blood. Regarding subset: CD45RA-negative fraction. This TCR derives from a man aged 18-30 years in good health. The chain couples TRBV23-1 to TRBJ1-2; the D is unclear. TRBV23-1 is assigned to the ORF class and has an uncertain function. The CDR3 protein is CASTTGHEGYGYTF. The CDR3 nucleotides read TGCGCCAGCACCACCGGGCACGAGGGCTATGGCTACACCTTC.